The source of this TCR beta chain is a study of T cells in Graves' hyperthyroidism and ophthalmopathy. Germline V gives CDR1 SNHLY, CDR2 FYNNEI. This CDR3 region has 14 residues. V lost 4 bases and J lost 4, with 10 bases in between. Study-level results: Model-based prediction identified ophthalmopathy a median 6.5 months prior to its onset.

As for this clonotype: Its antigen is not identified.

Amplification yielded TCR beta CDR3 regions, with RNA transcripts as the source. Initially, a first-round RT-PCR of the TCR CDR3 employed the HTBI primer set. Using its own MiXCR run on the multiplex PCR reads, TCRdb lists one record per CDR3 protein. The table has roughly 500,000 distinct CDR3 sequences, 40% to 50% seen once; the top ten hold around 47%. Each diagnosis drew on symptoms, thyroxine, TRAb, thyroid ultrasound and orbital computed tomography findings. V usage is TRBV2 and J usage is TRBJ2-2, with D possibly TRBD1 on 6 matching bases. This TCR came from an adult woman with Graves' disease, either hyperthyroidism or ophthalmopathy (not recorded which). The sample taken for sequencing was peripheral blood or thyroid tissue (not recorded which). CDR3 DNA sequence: TGTGCCAGCAGTGCGGGACAACCCACCGGGGAGCTGTTTTTT. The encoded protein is CASSAGQPTGELFF.